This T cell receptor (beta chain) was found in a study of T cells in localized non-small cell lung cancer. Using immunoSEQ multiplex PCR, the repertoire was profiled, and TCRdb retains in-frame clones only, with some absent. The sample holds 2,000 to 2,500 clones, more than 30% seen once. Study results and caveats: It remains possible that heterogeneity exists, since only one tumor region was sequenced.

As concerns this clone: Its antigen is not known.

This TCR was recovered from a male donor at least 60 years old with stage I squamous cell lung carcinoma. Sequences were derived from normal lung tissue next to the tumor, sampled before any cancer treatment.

The CDR3 protein is CASSEQGREKLFF. The CDR3 region has the DNA TGTGCCAGCAGTGAACAGGGACGTGAAAAACTGTTTTTT. The chain combines TRBV2 with TRBJ1-4; TRBD1 might be the D (5 bases). This CDR3 has 13 amino acids. Trimming took off 2 bases at V and 7 bases at J, with 8 bases between the two ends. Germline CDR1 SNHLY, CDR2 FYNNEI.